This TCR beta chain was recorded in a study of cytomegalovirus exposure and HLA in healthy donors listed by TCRdb under 2017. Looking at the study overall: In an earlier analysis of approximately 640 of the donors, 276 Gb of sequence data and some 100 million unique TCR beta sequences from about 179 million T cells were reported. In an earlier analysis of several hundred of the donors, high-throughput TCR beta sequencing was used to judge whether each TCR beta V gene segment behaved as functional or pseudogenic. A later genetic analysis used genome-wide SNP genotypes for about 60% of the roughly 700 donors, treating that subset as a discovery cohort. An early release that covered roughly 600 HLA-typed donors contained approximately 300 gigabases of sequencing data and 75 million to 100 million unique TCR sequences. The T cell repertoires of 666 subjects were profiled by immunosequencing and related to cytomegalovirus serostatus. All discovery cohort repertoires had been generated using a single sequencing platform. Because of strong linkage in the cohort, five DR-DQ haplotypes were treated as single units for association and clustering. Typing coverage varied by locus: roughly 620-630 donors for A, B, C, DRB1 and DQB1; some 520 for DQA1; some 610 for DPA1; about 450 for DPB1. Across under 500 genotyped donors of the cohort, an average of approximately 240,000 unique TCR beta nucleotide sequences per donor were sequenced, and 15% to 20% of those sequences were non-productive. The aim of the study was to test whether cataloging public T cell receptors could identify signatures of past pathogen exposure. Donor age, sex, ethnicity and CMV serostatus were compiled alongside the repertoire data. High-throughput TCR immunosequencing, statistical association of individual TCRs with disease status, and machine learning were combined to predict cytomegalovirus infection status. Besides the first cohort of around 700 subjects, a separate validation cohort made up of over 95 different subjects was used. Of the 398 genotyped donors, about 84% fell in the genetic ancestry cluster associated with self-reported Caucasian donors. Rather than drawing on any new phenotypic data, the later analysis identified candidate immune exposures from TCR beta sequences and the way those sequences occurred across donors. HLA typing included class I and class II loci at four-digit resolution. A later analysis re-analyzed previously published TCR beta repertoires from 600 to 850 donors and added high-resolution HLA genotyping to study TCR occurrence patterns. What the work shows at the level of the full study, not this receptor alone: Because HLA typing was unavailable for some donors at each locus, only the typed subset was used in association tests. Broadly in line with IMGT annotations, most TCR beta V segments showed up in productive rearrangements about 90% or about 30% of the time in an earlier analysis of around 600 of the donors. In a later analysis, most CMV-associated TCR beta chains were found to appear HLA-restricted, with HLA associations seemingly driven largely by CMV exposure. A further reported finding was that TCR beta sequences accurately predicted the HLA-A and HLA-B alleles for most subjects in the first cohort. Assigning TCR associations to individual alleles was difficult when HLA alleles, especially DR and DQ, strongly co-occurred. In a later analysis, 16,951 TCR beta sequences were associated with specific HLA alleles at a false discovery rate of 0.05. In a later analysis, several top co-occurrence clusters were reported to appear linked to parvovirus B19, influenza, CMV and Epstein-Barr virus. In vitro tests confirmed that a few of the cytomegalovirus-associated TCR beta chains recognize cytomegalovirus antigens. A later analysis found that TCR association rates varied across HLA loci, with DRB1 alleles showing the most associated TCRs and HLA-C alleles the fewest. The authors suggested that the approach could potentially be extended to other disease states and immunological phenotypes. The cohort was sequenced for TCR beta chains only, and without alpha or paired-chain data the features that could be detected were limited. Some 16 rarely observed V segments, including chromosome 9 orphons, were excluded from the earlier analysis of some 590 of the donors because counts were too low. In both the original and validation cohorts, the classifier was reported to diagnose cytomegalovirus status with high specificity and sensitivity. Most TCR sequences were seen in very few donors, while some public TCRs were found in many individuals. An association between a missense DCLRE1C variant and V-gene and J-gene trimming of TCR beta chains was found in a later genetic analysis and replicated in an independent cohort. A cluster of highly shared sequence variants was judged likely to represent a technical artifact of the sequencing pipeline. Presence/absence analyses assumed roughly uniform sequencing depth across donors, an assumption that may not hold. Some IMGT-functional V segments, including TRBV6-2 and TRBV6-3, could not be told apart with the 87-base-pair reads, so those segments were excluded. In a later genetic analysis, fewer N-insertions in productive TCRs were reported among donors in an Asian-associated ancestry cluster than the roughly 700-donor mean. A later analysis found that HLA-associated TCR beta chains were more clonally expanded and had lower generation probabilities than equally common non-associated chains. Correlated functional status among segregating V segments might be attributable to linkage disequilibrium, but an unknown experimental factor could not be ruled out. In the study, 164 TCR beta chains were listed as associated with cytomegalovirus. For the cohort, immune exposure information was limited to CMV serostatus.

The cohort consisted of 666 healthy bone marrow donors. All cohort members were sampled while nominally healthy, although unrecorded immune exposures were likely present. CMV serostatus was recorded as positive for about 300 and negative for about 50% of the 666 cohort members, whereas no CMV serostatus was recorded for the donor in question. A peripheral blood sample was provided by each donor, and peripheral blood mononuclear cells were used for TCR beta sequencing. Genomic DNA was extracted from the blood cell samples with the Qiagen DNeasy Blood Extraction Kit. The library was produced with the immunoSEQ multiplex PCR assay. The multiplex PCR relied on a mix of 60 forward primers for TCR Vbeta segments and 13 reverse primers for TCR Jbeta segments. The CDR3 region of rearranged TCR beta genes was amplified from genomic DNA by a multiplex PCR assay. Amplified TCR beta libraries were sequenced as 87-base-pair reads on the Illumina HiSeq System. In the authors' own workflow: In a later analysis, approximately 74 million unique TCR beta chains were counted across the approximately 640 repertoires, and around 10 million of these chains were shared by at least two donors. Raw reads were error-corrected and collapsed into unique sequences by a nearest-neighbor algorithm in which closely related sequences were merged to remove PCR and sequencing errors. V, D and J gene segments were assigned by aligning CDR3 sequences to IMGT reference sequences. For a sequence to be retained, at least a six-nucleotide match to both a V gene segment and a J gene segment was required. Rearrangements were classified as productive when the CDR3 lacked stop codons and remained in frame with V and J, and all other rearrangements were classified as non-productive. Following IMGT convention, CDR3 was defined as the stretch from the second conserved V-encoded cysteine to the conserved J-encoded phenylalanine. The earlier analysis of some 580 of the donors excluded any sequence lacking an unambiguous match to a single V gene segment. In an earlier analysis of 450 to 700 of the donors, V segments were called functional above 56.7% productive rearrangements and were called segregating when the between-donor standard deviation exceeded 5%. To diagnose cytomegalovirus status from the catalog of TCR beta chain sequences, a statistical classification framework was built. In a later analysis, TCR nucleotide sequences were compared against IMGT/GENE-DB human TR gene sequences so that V and J genes could be assigned. Using the TCRdist pipeline, a later analysis assigned CDR3 sequences along with most-parsimonious VDJ recombination scenarios. In a later analysis, each TCR beta chain was defined by its CDR3 amino acid sequence together with its V-gene family, and reads lacking a unique V-gene family were excluded. As a way to deal with suspected cross-contamination and a sequencing artifact, a later analysis dropped over 550 nucleotide sequences that were highly shared and had low generation probability. In a later analysis, a clonal expansion index was calculated for each public chain from normalized within-repertoire ranks of inferred template counts. Generation probabilities in a later analysis came from a VDJ recombination model fitted to out-of-frame rearrangements, and those results were checked against IGoR. Hypergeometric tests were used in a later analysis to score TCR-TCR, TCR-HLA and TCR-CMV co-occurrence, with a repertoire-size bias correction applied to the TCR pairs. False discovery rates were estimated in a later analysis by permuting HLA or CMV assignments 20 times. In a later analysis, co-occurring TCRs were grouped with DBSCAN, and TCRdist sequence similarity was added when clustering was performed within HLA-allele-positive subsets. Co-occurrence clustering excluded repertoires with fewer than 30,000 or more than 120,000 public chains, plus five with anomalous nucleotide sharing. Held by TCRdb, this immuneACCESS table contains in-frame sequences only and omits some clones. Under half of the omission traces to an unresolved V gene where checked; the cause of the rest is unknown. Clonal size and the V and J genes are those of that table, whereas D and trimming came from the DNA. This sample gives about 130,000 clones in total; approximately 62% of them show up just once. The top ten clonotypes cover about 1.5% of the sample.

As encoded in the germline V gene, CDR1 is SGHDN while CDR2 is FVKESK. From the cysteine through the phenylalanine, the CDR3 covers 16 amino acids. The only DNA kept is the CDR3, 48 bases in frame from the first base. Trimming accounts for 0 bases at V and 10 bases at J, while the number of junction bases matched to no gene is 10. Comments on this clone: Its antigen has not been determined. Base qualities are not at hand, and no much larger clone is one base apart.

The sequenced sample was PBMCs. In this chain, TRBV14 is recombined with TRBJ2-1; a stretch of 9 junction bases matches TRBD2. The clonotype originates from a human donor in good health. The nucleotide sequence reads TGTGCCAGCAGCCAAGATCGTTTAGCGGGAGAGGAGGAGCAGTTCTTC. Translation gives CASSQDRLAGEEEQFF. When the CDR3 is completed using the reference TRBV14 and TRBJ2-1 genes on either side, the full variable domain is EAGVTQFPSHSVIEKGQTVTLRCDPISGHDNLYWYRRVMGKEIKFLLHFVKESKQDESGMPNNRFLAERTGGTYSTLKVQPAELEDSGVYFCASSQDRLAGEEEQFFGPGTRLTVL.